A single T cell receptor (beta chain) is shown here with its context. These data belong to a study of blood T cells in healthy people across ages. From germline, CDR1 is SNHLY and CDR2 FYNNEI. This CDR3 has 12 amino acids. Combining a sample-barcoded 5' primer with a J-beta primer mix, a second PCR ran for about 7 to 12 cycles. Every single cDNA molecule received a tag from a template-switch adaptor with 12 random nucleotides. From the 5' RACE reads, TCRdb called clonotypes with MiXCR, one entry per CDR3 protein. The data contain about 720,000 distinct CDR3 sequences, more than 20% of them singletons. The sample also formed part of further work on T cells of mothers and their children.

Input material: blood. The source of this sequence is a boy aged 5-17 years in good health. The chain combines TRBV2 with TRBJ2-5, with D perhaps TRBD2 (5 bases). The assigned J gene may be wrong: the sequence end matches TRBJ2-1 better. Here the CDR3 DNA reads TGTGCCAGCAGTACCGACTACCCCGAGCAGTTCTTC. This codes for CASSTDYPEQFF.